The 9 T cell receptor beta chains given below trace back to one sample, sequenced in a study of blood T cell repertoires in COVID-19. Sequenced by immunoSEQ multiplex PCR; TCRdb stores in-frame clones only, minus some. The table lists 250,000 to 400,000 clones, 88% of them singletons. What was sequenced was peripheral blood. Every receptor here comes from a young woman with COVID-19, enrolled during active disease.

V is TRBV7-9 and J is TRBJ2-2, with D perhaps TRBD1 (6 bases). With 6 bases removed from V and 5 bases from J, the gap between germline ends came to 7 bases. The CDR3 runs 12 residues. Germline CDR1 reads SEHNR; CDR2 reads FQNEAQ (reference sequence). CDR3 DNA: TGTGCCAGCAGTACAGGGACCGGGGAGCTGTTTTTT. Protein: CASSTGTGELFF.

The rearrangement joins TRBV19 to TRBJ2-2, with 10 positions matching TRBD2. The length of the CDR3 is 15 residues. The ends lost 6 bases at V and 4 bases at J; junction bases unmatched: 5. Germline-derived CDR1 and CDR2 are LNHDA and SQIVND (reference sequence). CDR3 in amino acids: CASSLLAGLTGELFF. CDR3 nucleotide sequence: TGTGCCAGTAGCTTACTAGCGGGGCTCACCGGGGAGCTGTTTTTT.

The chain joins TRBV7-8 to TRBJ2-1, with 7 bases matching TRBD1. The V gene end was trimmed by 4 bases and the J gene end by 7 bases; junction bases not matched to a gene: 4. This CDR3 spans 13 amino acids. Germline V lookup: CDR1 SGHVS, CDR2 FQNEAQ. The CDR3 DNA follows: TGTGCCAGCAGCTCGCCAGGGGGAAATGAGCAGTTCTTC. Translating it yields CASSSPGGNEQFF.

The chain combines TRBV6-5 with TRBJ2-1; D may be TRBD1 (5 bases). This CDR3 comprises 15 residues. V shed 6 bases and J shed 6 bases, with 18 bases lying between them. Germline CDR1 reads MNHEY; CDR2 reads SVGAGI. The CDR3 DNA is TGTGCCAGCAGAGCCACCCTTAATAGGGGCAATGAGCAGTTCTTC. Its translation: CASRATLNRGNEQFF.

The V call is TRBV7-8, the J call TRBJ2-7; weak D call: TRBD1 (5 bases). The V gene lost 3 bases and the J gene lost 1 base, with 10 bases spanning the gap. Germline CDR1 and CDR2: SGHVS and FQNEAQ. CDR3 length: 14 residues. In DNA, the CDR3 is TGTGCCAGCAGCTTGTACCAGGGATCCTACGAGCAGTACGTC. This gives the protein CASSLYQGSYEQYV.

The V call is TRBV5-3, the J call TRBJ2-2; TRBD1 agrees at 8 bases. TRBV5-3 is reported as an ORF; its role is uncertain. After removal of 4 bases from V and 2 bases from J, the junction contained 4 bases not matched to a gene. This CDR3 has 15 residues. CDR3: CARSIGTGNTGELFF. CDR3 nucleotides: TGTGCCAGAAGCATCGGGACAGGCAACACCGGGGAGCTGTTTTTT.

Concerning this clone: At one end, the junction sequence differs from germline, possibly due to a read error. The chain uses TRBV4-1 and TRBJ2-3, with D possibly being TRBD2 (5 bases). CDR1 is MGHRA, CDR2 YSYEKL, per germline. The CDR3 covers 15 residues. The CDR3 reads CASRQGRGHSDTQYF. Written as DNA, the CDR3 is TGCGCCAGCAGGCAAGGGAGAGGGCACTCAGATACGCAGTATTTT.

The chain has TRBV7-8 and TRBJ1-1; TRBD1 matches at 7 bases. The junction had 6 bases not matched to a gene; V was cut back by 5 bases and J by 6 bases. Germline loops: CDR1 SGHVS, CDR2 FQNEAQ. There are 13 residues in the CDR3. CDR3 residues: CASSPTGVSEAFF. DNA for the CDR3: TGTGCCAGCAGCCCCACAGGGGTCTCTGAAGCTTTCTTT.

This clone came up a few times. The V gene is TRBV19, the J gene TRBJ2-5, with TRBD1 matching over 8 bases. This CDR3 is built from 15 residues. CDR1 is LNHDA and CDR2 is SQIVND in the germline V gene (reference sequence). After removal of 5 bases from V and 3 bases from J, the junction contained 8 bases not matched to a gene. DNA of the CDR3: TGTGCCAGTAGTCCGACAGGGGACGGAGAAGAGACCCAGTACTTC. It specifies CASSPTGDGEETQYF.